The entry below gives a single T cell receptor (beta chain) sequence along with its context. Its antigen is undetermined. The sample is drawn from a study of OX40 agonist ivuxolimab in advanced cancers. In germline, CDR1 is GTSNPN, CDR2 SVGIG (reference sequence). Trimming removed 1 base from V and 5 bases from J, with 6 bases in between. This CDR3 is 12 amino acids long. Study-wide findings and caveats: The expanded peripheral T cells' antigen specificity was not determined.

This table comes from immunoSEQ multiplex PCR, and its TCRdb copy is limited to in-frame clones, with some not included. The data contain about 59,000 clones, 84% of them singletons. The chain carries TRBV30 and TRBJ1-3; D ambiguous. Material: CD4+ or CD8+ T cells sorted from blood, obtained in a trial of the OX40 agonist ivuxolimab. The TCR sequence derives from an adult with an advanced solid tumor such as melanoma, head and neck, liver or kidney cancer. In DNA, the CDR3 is TGTGCCTGGAGTGGGCCTAGAAACACCATATATTTT. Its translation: CAWSGPRNTIYF.